The 13 T cell receptor beta chains listed next were all sequenced from one sample in a study of vaccination and CD4 T cells after COVID-19. Stated treatment: roughly 10-day PBMC culture with coronavirus spike peptide pools or control peptides (ViraFEST assay). Their antigens are not known. The Oncomine TCR Beta short-read assay sequenced DNA from cultured CD4+ T cells. TCRdb used MiXCR to reprocess the PCR reads, holding one entry per CDR3 protein. Among over 25,000 distinct CDR3 sequences listed, under 75% were seen once. This material consisted of CD4+ T cells from blood, cultured in vitro, taken after SARS-CoV-2 vaccination. These receptors were taken from a human donor who received a COVID-19 vaccine.

CDR3 residues: CASSLPSLGDLWYQETQYF. The CDR3 DNA reads TGTGCCAGCAGCTTACCCTCCCTGGGCGACCTGTGGTACCAAGAGACCCAGTACTTC. The chain is built from TRBV7-9 and TRBJ2-5; D not certain. The CDR3 length is 19 residues. Germline V gene lookup returns CDR1 SEHNR and CDR2 FQNEAQ (reference sequence). V was cut by 2 bases and J by 0 bases, with 22 bases left in between.

A note on this clonotype: A junction boundary mismatches the germline segment, possibly from a read error. V gene TRBV6-1 combines with J gene TRBJ1-2; possibly TRBD1 for D (6 bases). CDR1 is MNHNS and CDR2 is SASEGT in the germline V gene. The CDR3 spans 14 residues. In DNA, the CDR3 is TGTGCCAGCATTCCGGGACACTCTAACAATGGCTACACCTTC. It specifies CASIPGHSNNGYTF.

The chain is built from TRBV6-5 and TRBJ1-2, with D unclear. The CDR3 consists of 14 residues. CDR1 is MNHEY and CDR2 is SVGAGI in the germline V gene. Trimming removed 4 bases from V and 3 bases from J, with 12 bases in between. CDR3 sequence reads: CASSSRGFHYGYTF. CDR3 bases: TGTGCCAGCAGTTCCCGCGGGTTCCACTATGGCTACACCTTC.

The V gene is TRBV5-6, the J gene TRBJ1-1; 8 bases map to TRBD1. Germline CDR1 and CDR2: SGHDT and YYEEEE. J lost 1 base, V lost 3 bases, and 8 bases had no gene match. The CDR3 runs to 16 residues. CDR3 coding DNA: TGTGCCAGCAGCTCGGGCGGGACAGGAAGGAACACTGAAGCTTTCTTT. It encodes CASSSGGTGRNTEAFF.

The chain has TRBV20-1 and TRBJ2-1, with 14 bases fitting TRBD2. CDR3 length: 13 amino acids. Germline CDR1 DFQATT, CDR2 SNEGSKA (reference sequence). V was clipped by 3 bases and J by 12 bases; unmatched bases: 4. Here the CDR3 reads CSARGTSGGRQFF. Here the CDR3 DNA reads TGCAGTGCTAGGGGGACTAGCGGGGGCCGGCAGTTCTTC.

The chain recombines TRBV2 with TRBJ1-2; 9 bases line up with TRBD1. The J segment lost 0 bases and the V segment lost 6 bases, leaving 5 bases of the junction unmatched. The germline CDR1 and CDR2 sequences are SNHLY and FYNNEI. CDR3 size: 15 residues. As DNA, the CDR3 is TGTGCCAGCAGGACAGGGGGGGCCGCTAACTATGGCTACACCTTC. It codes for CASRTGGAANYGYTF.

CDR3 sequence reads: CSAPTPTGGLDTQYF. CDR3 bases: TGCAGTGCTCCGACCCCGACAGGGGGCTTGGATACGCAGTATTTT. J is TRBJ2-3 and V is TRBV20-1; TRBD1 aligns across 10 bases. V shed 5 bases and J 6 bases; nucleotides not matched to a gene: 11. Germline CDR1 reads DFQATT; CDR2 reads SNEGSKA (reference sequence). The CDR3 consists of 15 residues.

This rearrangement joins TRBV9 to TRBJ2-7, with 9 bases matching TRBD1. Germline trimming cut 4 bases from V and 3 bases from J; bases unmatched to any gene: 5. The V gene's germline CDR1 is SGDLS and CDR2 YYNGEE. The CDR3 runs 14 residues. The CDR3 region is CASSIGTGRYEQYF. CDR3 sequence (DNA): TGTGCCAGCAGCATAGGGACAGGGCGCTACGAGCAGTACTTC.

This chain joins TRBV12-3 or TRBV12-4 and TRBJ2-1; 7 nucleotides align to TRBD1. This CDR3 contains 18 residues. With V trimmed by 1 base and J by 0 bases, 9 bases remained unmatched. The CDR3 reads CASSLDLGTVSSYNEQFF. The CDR3 DNA reads as TGTGCCAGCAGTTTAGATCTGGGGACAGTTAGCTCCTACAATGAGCAGTTCTTC.

This chain joins TRBV6-5 and TRBJ1-2; D might be TRBD1 (5 bases). Trimming pared 2 bases from V and 2 bases from J, leaving 15 bases between. The CDR3 length is 16 residues. In germline, CDR1 is MNHEY, CDR2 SVGAGI. CDR3 nucleotide sequence: TGTGCCAGCAGTTACGGGACCCGGCGATTAAACTATGGCTACACCTTC. Amino acid sequence: CASSYGTRRLNYGYTF.

This rearrangement joins TRBV7-2 to TRBJ2-3; 8 bases fit TRBD2. Germline trimming cut 2 bases from V and 0 bases from J; bases unmatched to any gene: 10. Germline CDR1 is SGHTA and CDR2 is FQGNSA. The CDR3 extends over 18 amino acids. The CDR3, as DNA: TGTGCCAGCAGCTTATTTTTCAGACTAGCGTATAGCACAGATACGCAGTATTTT. It codes for CASSLFFRLAYSTDTQYF.

Only a few counts were recorded for this clonotype. In DNA, the CDR3 is TGCGCCAGCGGTGACGGGATAAACTACGAGCAGTACTTC. It specifies CASGDGINYEQYF. V and J are TRBV5-1 and TRBJ2-7; a weak D match, TRBD2 (5 bases). The CDR3 has 13 amino acids. V was shortened by 7 bases and J by 3 bases, with 14 bases between the two germline ends. The V gene's germline CDR1 is SGHRS and CDR2 YFSETQ.

The chain carries TRBV21-1 and TRBJ2-5; the D call TRBD1 from the table was never checked on the DNA. TRBV21-1 is a listed pseudogene. This CDR3 is 18 amino acids long. CDR3 coding DNA: TGTGCCAGCAGCAAACCCCGGCTAGGGGGGGAAGGGTTAGAGACCCAGTACTTC. This encodes CASSKPRLGGEGLETQYF.